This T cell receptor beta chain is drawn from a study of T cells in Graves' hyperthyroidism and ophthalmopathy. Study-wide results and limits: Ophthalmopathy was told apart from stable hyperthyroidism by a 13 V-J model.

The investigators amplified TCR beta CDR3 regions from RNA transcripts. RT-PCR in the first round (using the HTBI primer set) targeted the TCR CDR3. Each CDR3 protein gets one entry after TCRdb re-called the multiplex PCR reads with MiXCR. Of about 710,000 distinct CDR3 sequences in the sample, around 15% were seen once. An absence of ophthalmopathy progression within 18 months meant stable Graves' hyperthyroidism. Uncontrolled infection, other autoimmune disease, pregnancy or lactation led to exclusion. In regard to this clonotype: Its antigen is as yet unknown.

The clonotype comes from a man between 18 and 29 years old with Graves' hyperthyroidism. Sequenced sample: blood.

In nucleotides, the CDR3 is TGTGCCAGCAGCTTCAGCCCCTACGAGCAGTACTTC. This sequence encodes CASSFSPYEQYF. The chain recombines TRBV7-8 with TRBJ2-7, with D unclear. Germline assignment: CDR1 SGHVS and CDR2 FQNEAQ. Trimming shortened V by 3 bases and J by 2 bases, and 5 bases separated the two germline ends. The CDR3 spans 12 residues. Supplemented by reference TRBV7-8 and TRBJ2-7, the full variable domain reads GAGVSQSPRYKVAKRGQDVALRCDPISGHVSLFWYQQALGQGPEFLTYFQNEAQLDKSGLPSDRFFAERPEGSVSTLKIQRTQQEDSAVYLCASSFSPYEQYFGPGTRLTVT.